The present T cell receptor beta chain was sequenced within a study of identical twins. General study results and limits: Invariant cells of the MAIT and iNKT types might have partly distorted the zero-insertion analyses. Out-of-frame TCR alpha sharing observed in monozygotic twins exceeded model estimates. Out-of-frame alpha sequences common to twins exhibited a surplus of low generation probability.

All donors comprised healthy Caucasians. This CDR3 spans 18 amino acids. CDR1 SGHDT and CDR2 YYEEEE come from the germline V gene. Germline trimming cut 0 bases from V and 0 bases from J; bases unmatched to any gene: 4. Note on this clonotype: Its antigen remains unknown.

In TCRdb, the 5' RACE reads were re-called with MiXCR into one record per CDR3 protein. The sample consists of about 890,000 distinct CDR3 sequences, roughly an eighth of them appearing once. These data also featured in a second study, about yellow fever vaccine responses in identical twins.

Sequenced: PBMCs. The chain carries TRBV5-6 and TRBJ2-4; 12 bases agree with TRBD2. The receptor comes from a woman aged 18 to 35 in good health. The DNA for the CDR3 is TGTGCCAGCAGCTTGGGGACTAGCGGGACCCTAGCCAAAAACATTCAGTACTTC. Amino acid sequence: CASSLGTSGTLAKNIQYF.